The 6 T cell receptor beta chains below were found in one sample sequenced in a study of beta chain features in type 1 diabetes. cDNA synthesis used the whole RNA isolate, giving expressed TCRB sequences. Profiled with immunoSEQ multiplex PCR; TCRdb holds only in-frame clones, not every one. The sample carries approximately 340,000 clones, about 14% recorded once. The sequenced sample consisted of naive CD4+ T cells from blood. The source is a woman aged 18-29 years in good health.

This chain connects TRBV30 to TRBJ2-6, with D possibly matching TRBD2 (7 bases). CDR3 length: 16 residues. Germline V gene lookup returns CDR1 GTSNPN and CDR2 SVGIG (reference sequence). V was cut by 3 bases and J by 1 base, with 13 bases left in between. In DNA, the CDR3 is TGTGCCTGGAGCGGGGGGCGCTGGTCTGGGGCCAACGTCCTGACTTTC. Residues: CAWSGGRWSGANVLTF.

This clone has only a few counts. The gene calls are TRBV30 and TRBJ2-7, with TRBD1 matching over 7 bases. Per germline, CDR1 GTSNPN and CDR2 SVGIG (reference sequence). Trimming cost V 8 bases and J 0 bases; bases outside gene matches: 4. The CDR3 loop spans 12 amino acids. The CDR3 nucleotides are TGTGCCCTAAACAGGGGCTCCTACGAGCAGTACTTC. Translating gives CALNRGSYEQYF.

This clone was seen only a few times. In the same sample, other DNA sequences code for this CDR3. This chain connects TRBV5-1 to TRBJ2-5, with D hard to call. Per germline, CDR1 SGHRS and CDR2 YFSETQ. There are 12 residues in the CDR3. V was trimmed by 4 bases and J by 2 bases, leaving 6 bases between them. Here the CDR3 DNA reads TGCGCCAGCAGCCGGTCGCAAGAGACCCAGTACTTC. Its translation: CASSRSQETQYF.

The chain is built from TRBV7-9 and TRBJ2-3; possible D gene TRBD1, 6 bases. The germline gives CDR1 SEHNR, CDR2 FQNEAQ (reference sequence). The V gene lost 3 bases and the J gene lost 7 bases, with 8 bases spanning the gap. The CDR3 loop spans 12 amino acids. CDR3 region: CASSLGHYTQYF. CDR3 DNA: TGTGCCAGCAGCTTGGGACATTATACGCAGTATTTT. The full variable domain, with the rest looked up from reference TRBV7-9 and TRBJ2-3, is DTGVSQNPRHKITKRGQNVTFRCDPISEHNRLYWYRQTLGQGPEFLTYFQNEAQLEKSRLLSDRFSAERPKGSFSTLEIQRTEQGDSAMYLCASSLGHYTQYFGPGTRLTVL.

The chain's CDR3 is CASSPQSYEQYF. In nucleotides, the CDR3 is TGTGCCAGCAGTCCCCAGTCTTACGAGCAGTACTTC. The chain recombines TRBV6-6 with TRBJ2-7; D gene unclear. Germline V gives CDR1 MNHNY, CDR2 SVGAGI (reference sequence). V lost 5 bases and J 4 bases, leaving 9 bases between the germline ends. This CDR3 comprises 12 residues.

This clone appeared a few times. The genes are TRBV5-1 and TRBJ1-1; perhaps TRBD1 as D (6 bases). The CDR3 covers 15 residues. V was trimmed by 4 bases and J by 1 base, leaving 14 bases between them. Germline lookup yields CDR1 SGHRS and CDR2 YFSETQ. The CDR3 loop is CASSLIGQWNTEAFF. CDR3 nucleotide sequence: TGCGCCAGCAGCCTCATCGGACAGTGGAACACTGAAGCTTTCTTT.